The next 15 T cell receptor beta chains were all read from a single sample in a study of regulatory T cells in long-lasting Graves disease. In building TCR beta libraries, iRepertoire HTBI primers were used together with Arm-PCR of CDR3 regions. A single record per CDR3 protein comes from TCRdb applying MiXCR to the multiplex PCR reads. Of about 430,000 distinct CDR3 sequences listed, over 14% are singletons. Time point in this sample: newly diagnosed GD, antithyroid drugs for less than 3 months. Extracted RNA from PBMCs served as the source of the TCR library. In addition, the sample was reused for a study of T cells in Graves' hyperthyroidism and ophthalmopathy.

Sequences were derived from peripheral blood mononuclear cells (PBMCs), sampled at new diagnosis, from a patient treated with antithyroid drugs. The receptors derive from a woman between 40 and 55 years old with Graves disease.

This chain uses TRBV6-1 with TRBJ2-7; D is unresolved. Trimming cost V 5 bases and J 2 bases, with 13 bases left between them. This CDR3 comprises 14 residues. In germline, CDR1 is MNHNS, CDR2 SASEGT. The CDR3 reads CASSTNDGTYEQYF. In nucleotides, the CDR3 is TGTGCCAGCAGTACTAACGACGGAACCTACGAGCAGTACTTC.

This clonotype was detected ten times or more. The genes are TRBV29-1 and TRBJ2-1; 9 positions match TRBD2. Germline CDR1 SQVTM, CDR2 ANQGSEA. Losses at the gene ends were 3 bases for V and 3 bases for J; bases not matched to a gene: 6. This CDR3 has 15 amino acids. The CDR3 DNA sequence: TGCAGCGTTGACGGGCGGGAGGGCCGCTACAATGAGCAGTTCTTC. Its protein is CSVDGREGRYNEQFF.

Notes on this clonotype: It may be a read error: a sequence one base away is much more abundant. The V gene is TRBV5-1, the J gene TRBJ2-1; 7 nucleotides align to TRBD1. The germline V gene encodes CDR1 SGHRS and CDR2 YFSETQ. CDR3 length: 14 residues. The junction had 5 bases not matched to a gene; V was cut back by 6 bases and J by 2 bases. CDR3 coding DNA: TGCGCCAGCACCCGACAGGGTCCCTACAATGAGCAGTTCTTC. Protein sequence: CASTRQGPYNEQFF.

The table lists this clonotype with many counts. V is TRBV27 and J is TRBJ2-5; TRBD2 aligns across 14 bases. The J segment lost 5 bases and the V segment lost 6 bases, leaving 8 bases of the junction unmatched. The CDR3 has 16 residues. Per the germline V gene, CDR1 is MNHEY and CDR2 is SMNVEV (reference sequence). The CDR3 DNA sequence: TGTGCCAGCAGCCCGGGACTAGCGGGAGCTCGGGAGACCCAGTACTTC. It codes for CASSPGLAGARETQYF.

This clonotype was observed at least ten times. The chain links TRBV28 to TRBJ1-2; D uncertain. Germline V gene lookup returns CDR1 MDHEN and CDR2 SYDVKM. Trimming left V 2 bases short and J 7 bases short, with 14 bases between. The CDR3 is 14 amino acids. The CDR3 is CASSLESGAGGYTF. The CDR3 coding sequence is TGTGCCAGCAGTTTAGAGTCGGGCGCAGGTGGCTACACCTTC.

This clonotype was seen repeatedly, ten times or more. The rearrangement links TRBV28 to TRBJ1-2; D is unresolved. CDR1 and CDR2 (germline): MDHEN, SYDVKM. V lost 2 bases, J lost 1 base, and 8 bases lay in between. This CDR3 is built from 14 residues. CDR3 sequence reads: CASSLPLINYGYTF. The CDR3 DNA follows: TGTGCCAGCAGTTTACCTCTGATTAACTATGGCTACACCTTC.

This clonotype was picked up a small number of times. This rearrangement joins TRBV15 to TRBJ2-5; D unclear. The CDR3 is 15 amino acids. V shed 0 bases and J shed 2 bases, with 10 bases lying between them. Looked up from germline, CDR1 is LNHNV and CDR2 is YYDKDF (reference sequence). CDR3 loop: CATSRDRYTQETQYF. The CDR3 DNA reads TGTGCCACCAGCAGAGACCGATATACTCAAGAGACCCAGTACTTC.

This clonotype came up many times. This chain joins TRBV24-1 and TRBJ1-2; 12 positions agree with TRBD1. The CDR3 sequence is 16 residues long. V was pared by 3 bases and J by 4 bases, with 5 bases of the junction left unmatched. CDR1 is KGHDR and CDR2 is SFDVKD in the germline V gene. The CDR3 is CATSDAGTGGVYGYTF. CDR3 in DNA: TGTGCCACCAGTGATGCCGGGACAGGGGGCGTCTATGGCTACACCTTC.

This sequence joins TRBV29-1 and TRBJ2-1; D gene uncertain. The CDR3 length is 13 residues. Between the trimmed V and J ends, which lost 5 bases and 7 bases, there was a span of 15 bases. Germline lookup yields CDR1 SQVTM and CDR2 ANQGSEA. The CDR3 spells CSVSPGLVNEQFF. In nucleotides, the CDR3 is TGCAGCGTTTCCCCGGGCCTTGTTAATGAGCAGTTCTTC.

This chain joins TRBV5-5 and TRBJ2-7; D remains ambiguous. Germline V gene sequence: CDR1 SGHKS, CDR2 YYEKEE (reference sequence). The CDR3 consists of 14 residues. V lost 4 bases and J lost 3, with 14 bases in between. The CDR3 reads CASSLRTALYEQYF. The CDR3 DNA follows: TGTGCCAGCAGCCTGCGGACGGCCCTCTACGAGCAGTACTTC.

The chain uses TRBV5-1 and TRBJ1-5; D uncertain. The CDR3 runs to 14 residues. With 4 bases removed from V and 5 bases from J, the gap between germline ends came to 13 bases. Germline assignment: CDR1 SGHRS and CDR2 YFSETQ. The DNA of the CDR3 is TGCGCCAGCAGCCCCGGGGAGGCCCATCAGCCCCAGCATTTT. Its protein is CASSPGEAHQPQHF.

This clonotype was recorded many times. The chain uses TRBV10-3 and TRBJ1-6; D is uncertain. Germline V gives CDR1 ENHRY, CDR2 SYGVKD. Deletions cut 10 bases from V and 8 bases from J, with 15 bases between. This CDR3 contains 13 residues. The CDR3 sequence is CATGVAADSPLHF. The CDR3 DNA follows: TGTGCCACCGGGGTGGCGGCGGATTCACCCCTCCACTTT.

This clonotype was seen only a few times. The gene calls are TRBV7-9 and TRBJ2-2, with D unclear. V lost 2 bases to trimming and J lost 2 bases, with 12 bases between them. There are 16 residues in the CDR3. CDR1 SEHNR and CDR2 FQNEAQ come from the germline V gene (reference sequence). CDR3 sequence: CASSLIGRTNTGELFF. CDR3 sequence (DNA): TGTGCCAGCAGCTTAATCGGCAGGACCAACACCGGGGAGCTGTTTTTT.

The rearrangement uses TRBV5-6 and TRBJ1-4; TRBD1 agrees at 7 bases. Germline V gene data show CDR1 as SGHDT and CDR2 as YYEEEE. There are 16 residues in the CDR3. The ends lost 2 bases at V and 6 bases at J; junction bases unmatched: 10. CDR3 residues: CASSLIGQEPHEKLFF. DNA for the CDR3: TGTGCCAGCAGCTTAATTGGACAGGAGCCTCATGAAAAACTGTTTTTT.

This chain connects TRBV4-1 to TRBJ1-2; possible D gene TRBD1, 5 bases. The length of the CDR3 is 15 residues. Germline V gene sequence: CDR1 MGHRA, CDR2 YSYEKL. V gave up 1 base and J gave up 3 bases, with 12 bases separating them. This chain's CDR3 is CASSQAAGSDYGYTF. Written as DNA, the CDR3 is TGCGCCAGCAGCCAAGCCGCAGGGTCTGACTATGGCTACACCTTC.